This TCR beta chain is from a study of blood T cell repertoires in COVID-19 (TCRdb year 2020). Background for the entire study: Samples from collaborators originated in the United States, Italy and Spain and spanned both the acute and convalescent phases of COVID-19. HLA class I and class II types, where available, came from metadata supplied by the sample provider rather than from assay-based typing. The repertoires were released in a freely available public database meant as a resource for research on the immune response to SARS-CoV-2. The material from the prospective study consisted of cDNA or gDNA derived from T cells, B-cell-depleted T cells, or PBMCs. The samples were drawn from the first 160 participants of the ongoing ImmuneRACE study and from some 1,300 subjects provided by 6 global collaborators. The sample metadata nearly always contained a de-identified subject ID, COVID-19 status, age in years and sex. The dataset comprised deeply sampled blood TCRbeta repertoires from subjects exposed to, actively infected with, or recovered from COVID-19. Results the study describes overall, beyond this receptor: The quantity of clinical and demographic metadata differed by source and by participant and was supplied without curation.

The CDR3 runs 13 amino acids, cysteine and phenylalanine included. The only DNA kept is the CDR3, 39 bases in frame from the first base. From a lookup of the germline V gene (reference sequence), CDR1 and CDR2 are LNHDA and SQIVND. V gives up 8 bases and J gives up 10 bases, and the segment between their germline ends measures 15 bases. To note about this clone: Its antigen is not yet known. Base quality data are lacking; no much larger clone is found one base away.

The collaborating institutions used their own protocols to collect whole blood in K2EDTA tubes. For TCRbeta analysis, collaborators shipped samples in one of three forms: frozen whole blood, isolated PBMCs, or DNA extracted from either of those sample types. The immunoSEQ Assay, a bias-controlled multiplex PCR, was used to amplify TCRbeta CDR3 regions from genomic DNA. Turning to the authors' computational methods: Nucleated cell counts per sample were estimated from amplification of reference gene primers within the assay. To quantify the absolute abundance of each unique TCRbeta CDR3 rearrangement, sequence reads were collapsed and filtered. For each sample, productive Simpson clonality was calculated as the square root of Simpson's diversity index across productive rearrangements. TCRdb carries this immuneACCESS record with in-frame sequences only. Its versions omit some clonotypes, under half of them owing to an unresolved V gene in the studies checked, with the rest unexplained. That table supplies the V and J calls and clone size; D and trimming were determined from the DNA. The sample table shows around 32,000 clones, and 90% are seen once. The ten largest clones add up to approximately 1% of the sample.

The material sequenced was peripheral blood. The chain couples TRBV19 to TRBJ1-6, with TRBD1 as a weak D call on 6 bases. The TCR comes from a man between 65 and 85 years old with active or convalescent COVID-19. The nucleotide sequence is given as TGTGCCAGTGCAACAGGGTACGGCTCACCCCTCCACTTT. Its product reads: CASATGYGSPLHF. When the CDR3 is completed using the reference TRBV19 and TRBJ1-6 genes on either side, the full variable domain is DGGITQSPKYLFRKEGQNVTLSCEQNLNHDAMYWYRQDPGQGLRLIYYSQIVNDFQKGDIAEGYSVSREKKESFPLTVTSAQKNPTAFYLCASATGYGSPLHFGNGTRLTVT.